These 11 T cell receptor beta chains share one sample of origin, sequenced in a study of identical twins. TCRdb fed the 5' RACE reads into MiXCR, producing one record per CDR3 protein. The top ten hold 12% of the sample, which has around 100,000 distinct CDR3 sequences, around 5.5% seen once. Sequencing was carried out using memory T cells sorted from blood. The receptors were gathered from a woman in her forties or fifties in good health.

This clonotype was observed many times. V and J are TRBV20-1 and TRBJ2-5, with 14 bases fitting TRBD2. Germline CDR1 and CDR2: DFQATT and SNEGSKA (reference sequence). The CDR3 loop spans 17 amino acids. The V gene end was trimmed by 2 bases and the J gene end by 1 base; junction bases not matched to a gene: 6. CDR3 nucleotides: TGCAGTGCTAGATCCGGACTAGCGGGAGGCCCCCAAGAGACCCAGTACTTC. Its translation is CSARSGLAGGPQETQYF.

This clonotype showed up just a few times. This sequence joins TRBV4-1 and TRBJ2-5; a weak D match, TRBD2 (6 bases). Trimming took off 1 base at V and 4 bases at J, with 22 bases between the two ends. The germline V gene has CDR1 MGHRA and CDR2 YSYEKL. The CDR3 has 18 residues. CDR3 in amino acids: CASSQVPSRRGVSETQYF. CDR3 nucleotide sequence: TGCGCCAGCAGCCAAGTACCCAGCCGCCGCGGGGTCTCAGAGACCCAGTACTTC.

The sample holds many counts of this clonotype. The CDR3 sequence: CASSLAKPTQQYF. The CDR3, as DNA: TGTGCCAGCAGCTTGGCTAAGCCTACGCAGCAGTACTTC. This sequence joins TRBV5-6 and TRBJ2-7; D remains unclear. CDR1 and CDR2 from the germline V gene are SGHDT and YYEEEE. The CDR3 is 13 residues long. Trimming removed 0 bases from V and 8 bases from J, with 12 bases in between.

There are many counts of this clonotype. The genes are TRBV12-3 or TRBV12-4 and TRBJ1-4; TRBD1 might be the D (5 bases). The CDR3 extends over 15 amino acids. Trimming took 6 bases from V and 6 from J, leaving 17 bases between them. CDR3 region: CASSAFPTDHEKLFF. The CDR3 DNA reads as TGTGCCAGCAGCGCCTTCCCGACAGATCATGAAAAACTGTTTTTT.

This clonotype showed up many times. This chain joins TRBV12-3 or TRBV12-4 and TRBJ1-1; a weak D match, TRBD1 (5 bases). This CDR3 is built from 12 residues. Trimming took 8 bases from V and 1 from J, leaving 8 bases between them. CDR3 in DNA: TGTGCCAGCGGGGCAGGGAACACTGAAGCTTTCTTT. Residues: CASGAGNTEAFF.

The J gene is TRBJ2-3, the V gene TRBV19; 9 bases fit TRBD2. The V gene's germline CDR1 is LNHDA and CDR2 SQIVND (reference sequence). The CDR3 is 15 residues long. Losses at the gene ends were 9 bases for V and 2 bases for J; bases not matched to a gene: 9. CDR3 residues: CASTGTSRPTDTQYF. As DNA, the CDR3 is TGTGCCAGCACCGGGACTAGCAGACCCACAGATACGCAGTATTTT. Variable domain in full (rest from reference TRBV19 and TRBJ2-3): DGGITQSPKYLFRKEGQNVTLSCEQNLNHDAMYWYRQDPGQGLRLIYYSQIVNDFQKGDIAEGYSVSREKKESFPLTVTSAQKNPTAFYLCASTGTSRPTDTQYFGPGTRLTVL.

This clonotype was observed many times. The chain joins TRBV29-1 to TRBJ2-2; D is ambiguous. Germline assignment: CDR1 SQVTM and CDR2 ANQGSEA. The CDR3 consists of 13 residues. V was clipped by 7 bases and J by 0 bases, with 9 bases between them. The CDR3 nucleotides are TGCAGCGCCCCCCGGGCGAACACCGGGGAGCTGTTTTTT. Translated: CSAPRANTGELFF.

This clonotype was counted at least ten times. This chain joins TRBV5-1 and TRBJ2-2; D unclear. Trimming took off 4 bases at V and 1 base at J, with 8 bases between the two ends. CDR3 length: 14 residues. Germline-derived CDR1 and CDR2 are SGHRS and YFSETQ. The CDR3 sequence is CASSPQMNTGELFF. The CDR3 region has the DNA TGCGCCAGCAGCCCACAGATGAACACCGGGGAGCTGTTTTTT.

This clonotype occurred many times. The gene calls are TRBV11-2 and TRBJ2-5; no clear D gene. V lost 8 bases and J 0 bases, leaving 16 bases between the germline ends. This CDR3 spans 15 amino acids. Per the germline V gene, CDR1 is SGHAT and CDR2 is FQNNGV. The CDR3 coding sequence is TGTGCCAGCGACAAGGCAGGAGAGTACCAAGAGACCCAGTACTTC. It is translated as CASDKAGEYQETQYF.

In this sample, this clonotype turned up many times. The chain couples TRBV7-7 to TRBJ2-1; the D gene is possibly TRBD2 (6 bases). This CDR3 has 16 amino acids. Germline values: CDR1 SSHAT, CDR2 FNYEAQ (reference sequence). With 1 base removed from V and 9 bases from J, the gap between germline ends came to 19 bases. As DNA, the CDR3 is TGTGCCAGCAGCTTAGATTCCCCGGGAGTGGGAAGTGAGCAGTTCTTC. This codes for CASSLDSPGVGSEQFF. Drawing the rest from reference TRBV7-7 and TRBJ2-1, the complete variable domain is GAGVSQSPRYKVTKRGQDVTLRCDPISSHATLYWYQQALGQGPEFLTYFNYEAQPDKSGLPSDRFSAERPEGSISTLTIQRTEQRDSAMYRCASSLDSPGVGSEQFFGPGTRLTVL.

This clonotype was detected a few times. J is TRBJ1-1 and V is TRBV18; D may be TRBD1 (5 bases). Deletions cut 11 bases from V and 0 bases from J, with 13 bases between. Germline CDR1 KGHSH, CDR2 LQKENI. This CDR3 is built from 13 residues. CDR3 coding DNA: TGTGCCCGACAGTCAGAAATGAACACTGAAGCTTTCTTT. Its translation is CARQSEMNTEAFF.